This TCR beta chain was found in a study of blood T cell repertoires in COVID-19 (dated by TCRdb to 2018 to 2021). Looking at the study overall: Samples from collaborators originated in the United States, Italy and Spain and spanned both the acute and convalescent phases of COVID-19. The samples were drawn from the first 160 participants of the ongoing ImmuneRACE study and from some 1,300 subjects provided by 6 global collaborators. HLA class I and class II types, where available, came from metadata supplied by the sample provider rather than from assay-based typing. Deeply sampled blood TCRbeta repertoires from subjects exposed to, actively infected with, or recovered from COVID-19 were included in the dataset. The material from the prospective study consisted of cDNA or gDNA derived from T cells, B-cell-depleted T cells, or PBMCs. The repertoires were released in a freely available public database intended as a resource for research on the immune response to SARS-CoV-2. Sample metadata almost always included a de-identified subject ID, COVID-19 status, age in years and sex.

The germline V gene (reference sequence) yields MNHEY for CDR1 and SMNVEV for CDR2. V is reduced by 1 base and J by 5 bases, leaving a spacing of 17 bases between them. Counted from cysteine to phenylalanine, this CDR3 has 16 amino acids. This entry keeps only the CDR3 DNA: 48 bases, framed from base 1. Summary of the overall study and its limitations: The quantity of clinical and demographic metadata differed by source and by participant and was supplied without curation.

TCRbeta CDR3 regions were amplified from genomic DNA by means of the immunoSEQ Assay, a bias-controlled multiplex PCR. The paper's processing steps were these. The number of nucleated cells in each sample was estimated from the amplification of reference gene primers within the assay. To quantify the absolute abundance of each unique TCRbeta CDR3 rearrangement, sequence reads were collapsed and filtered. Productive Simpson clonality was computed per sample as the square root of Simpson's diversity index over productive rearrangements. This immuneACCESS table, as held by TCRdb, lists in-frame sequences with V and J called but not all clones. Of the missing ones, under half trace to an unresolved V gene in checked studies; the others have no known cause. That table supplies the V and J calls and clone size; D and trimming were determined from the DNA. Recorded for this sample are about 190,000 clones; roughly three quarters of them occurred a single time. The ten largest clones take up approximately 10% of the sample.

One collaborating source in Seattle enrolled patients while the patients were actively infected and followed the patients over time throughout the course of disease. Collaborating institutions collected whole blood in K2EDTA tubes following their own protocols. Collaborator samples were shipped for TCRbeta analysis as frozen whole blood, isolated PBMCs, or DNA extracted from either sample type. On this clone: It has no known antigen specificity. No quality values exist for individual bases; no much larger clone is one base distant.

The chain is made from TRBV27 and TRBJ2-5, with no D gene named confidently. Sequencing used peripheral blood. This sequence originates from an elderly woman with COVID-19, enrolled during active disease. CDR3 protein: CASSLYAGSARETQYF. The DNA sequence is TGTGCCAGCAGTTTATACGCCGGTTCTGCGAGGGAGACCCAGTACTTC.